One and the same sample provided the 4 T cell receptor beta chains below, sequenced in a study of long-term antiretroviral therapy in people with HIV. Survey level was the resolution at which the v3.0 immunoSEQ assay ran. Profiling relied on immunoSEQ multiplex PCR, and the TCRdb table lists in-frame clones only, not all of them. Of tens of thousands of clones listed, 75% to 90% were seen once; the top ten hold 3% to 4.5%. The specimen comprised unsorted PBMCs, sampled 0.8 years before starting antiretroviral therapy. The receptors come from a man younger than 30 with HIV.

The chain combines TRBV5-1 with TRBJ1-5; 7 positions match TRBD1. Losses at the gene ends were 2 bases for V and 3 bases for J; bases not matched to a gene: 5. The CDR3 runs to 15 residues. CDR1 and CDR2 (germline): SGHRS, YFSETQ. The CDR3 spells CASSFGTDTNQPQHF. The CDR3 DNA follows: TGCGCCAGCAGCTTCGGGACAGATACCAATCAGCCCCAGCATTTT.

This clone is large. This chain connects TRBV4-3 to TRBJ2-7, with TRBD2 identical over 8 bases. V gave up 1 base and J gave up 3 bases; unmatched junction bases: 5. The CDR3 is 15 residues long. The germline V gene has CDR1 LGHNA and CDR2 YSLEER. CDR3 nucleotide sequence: TGCGCCAGCAGCCAAGCTCTAGCGGGCCGCTACGAGCAGTACTTC. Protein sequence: CASSQALAGRYEQYF.

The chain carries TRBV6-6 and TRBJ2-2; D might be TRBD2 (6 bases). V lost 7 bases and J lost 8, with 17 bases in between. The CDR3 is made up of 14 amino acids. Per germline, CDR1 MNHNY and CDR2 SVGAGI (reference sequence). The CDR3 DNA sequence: TGTGCCAGCAATGGTGGGCTCGCGGGGGGGGAGCTGTTTTTT. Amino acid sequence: CASNGGLAGGELFF.

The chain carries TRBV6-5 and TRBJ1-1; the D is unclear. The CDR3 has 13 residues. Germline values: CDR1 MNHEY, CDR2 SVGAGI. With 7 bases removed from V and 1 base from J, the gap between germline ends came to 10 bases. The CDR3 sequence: CASNARANTEAFF. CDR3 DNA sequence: TGTGCCAGCAACGCGAGAGCGAACACTGAAGCTTTCTTT.